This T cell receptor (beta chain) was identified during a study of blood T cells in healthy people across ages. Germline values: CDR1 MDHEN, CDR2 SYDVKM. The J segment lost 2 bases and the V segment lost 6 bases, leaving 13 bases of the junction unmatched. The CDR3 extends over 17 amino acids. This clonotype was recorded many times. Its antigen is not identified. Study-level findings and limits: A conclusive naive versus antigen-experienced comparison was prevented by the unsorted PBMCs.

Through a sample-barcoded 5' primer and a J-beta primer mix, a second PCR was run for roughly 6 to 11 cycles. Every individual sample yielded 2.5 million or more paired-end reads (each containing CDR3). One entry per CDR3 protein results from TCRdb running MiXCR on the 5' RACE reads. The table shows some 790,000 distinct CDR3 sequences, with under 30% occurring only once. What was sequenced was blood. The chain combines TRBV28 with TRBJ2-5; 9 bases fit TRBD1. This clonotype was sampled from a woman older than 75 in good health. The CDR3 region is CASSLAGTGSNQETQYF. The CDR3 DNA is TGTGCCAGCAGCTTAGCCGGGACAGGGAGTAATCAAGAGACCCAGTACTTC. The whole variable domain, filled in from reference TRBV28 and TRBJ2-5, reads DVKVTQSSRYLVKRTGEKVFLECVQDMDHENMFWYRQDPGLGLRLIYFSYDVKMKEKGDIPEGYSVSREKKERFSLILESASTNQTSMYLCASSLAGTGSNQETQYFGPGTRLLVL.